This T cell receptor (beta chain) was captured by sequencing in a study of beta chain features in type 1 diabetes listed by TCRdb under 2018. For the wider study: Patients and healthy donors did not differ in mean age, gender distribution, total cell number or subset yield. Naive and central memory subsets were obtained from all 30 or so donors, but regulatory and stem cell-like memory subsets were isolated from only 8 patients and roughly eight healthy donors. A total of about 99,000,000 sorted cells were examined across all samples, and RNA yield correlated strongly with the number of cells per subset. The study compared TCRB repertoires of sorted circulating CD4+ T cell subsets between recently diagnosed type 1 diabetes patients and matched healthy donors.

A single peripheral blood draw of around 100 mL on average was collected from each donor into heparinised tubes. Naive, central memory, regulatory and stem cell-like memory CD4+ T cells were sorted on a BD FACSAria II using a panel including CD45RO, CCR7, CD25, CD127, CD95 and CD27. Purity was above 95% for every sorted population. PBMCs were isolated right away by Lymphoprep density gradient centrifugation and were stained directly, without culture. To minimize batch effects, samples were stained and sorted in pairs, one healthy donor with one patient per experiment. General conclusions and limits of the study: Naive, central memory and regulatory TCRB repertoires appeared more similar among patients than among healthy donors. A moderate but significant shortening of TCRB CDR3 length was observed in type 1 diabetes patients in all four CD4+ subsets. Because cDNA was sequenced instead of genomic DNA, activated cells with high expression could be over-represented, although the groups did not differ in activation or CD3 levels. Because the HLA sub-analyses included only small numbers of individuals, any influence of HLA type on TCRB rearrangement was left unresolved. Shorter templates might have been favored by PCR, but patient and control samples were amplified and corrected together, so both groups would have been affected equally by any skew. At VDJ recombination sites, patients with type 1 diabetes made fewer insertions and deleted more nucleotides, a pattern implying thymic rearrangement abnormalities.

This clone was observed a few times. The target of this receptor is not known. There are no base qualities to consult, and no much larger clone falls within one base. Germline trimming amounts to 6 bases on V and 7 bases on J, with 3 as the count of junction bases outside the gene matches. The CDR3 holds 12 amino acids from the cysteine to the phenylalanine. This entry keeps only the CDR3 DNA: 36 bases, framed from base 1. CDR1 LNHDA and CDR2 SQIVND are derived from the germline V gene (reference sequence). The High Capacity cDNA Reverse Transcription Kit was used to reverse transcribe all of the isolated RNA, meaning that expressed TCRB transcripts were what got sequenced. Deep immunoSEQ sequencing was applied to naive, central memory and regulatory T cell samples, giving an average of around 3.4 million total reads per sample. Sorted cells were lysed in RLT buffer, and RNA was extracted using DNase-treated RNeasy Micro or Mini kits according to cell number. Each cell subset was processed separately to prevent cross-contamination, with patient and healthy donor samples processed together. Using the immunoSEQ multiplex PCR, TCRB sequences were amplified from cDNA into 87-bp fragments spanning the CDR3 region. Sequencing of the amplicons was done on the Illumina HiSeq platform. Regarding the original processing steps: Synthetic template baselines were used to correct PCR bias computationally, reads within Hamming distance 2 were collapsed together, and singletons that could not be merged were discarded. Reads were aligned against IMGT so that V, D and J genes, CDR3 length and insertions or deletions at six rearrangement sites could be assigned. Within each subset, clonotype counts were normalized to the number of sorted cells before true diversity and Gini coefficients were calculated with the tcR R package. The overlap coefficient, calculated on TCRB nucleotide sequences, was used to quantify repertoire sharing. Out-of-frame TCRB sequences from naive cells were analyzed to stand in for the pre-selection repertoire. TCRdb holds this immuneACCESS table with in-frame rearrangements only. Some clones are missing; in checked studies, unresolved V genes explain under half, and the rest has no known cause. D and trimming were read from the DNA, whereas the V and J calls and clone size are those reported in that table. This sample gives just over 600,000 clones in total; 15% of them show up just once. The ten largest clones capture more than 0.08% of the sample.

This TCR derives from a man in his late teens or twenties in good health. The sequence joins TRBV19 to TRBJ1-1; TRBD1 aligns with 9 central bases. Source material: naive CD4+ T cells from blood. What this sample's cell subset or site label stands for: true naive CD4+ T cells. The CDR3 loop reads CASRVTGGEAFF. The DNA reads as follows: TGTGCCAGTAGAGTGACAGGGGGTGAAGCTTTCTTT.